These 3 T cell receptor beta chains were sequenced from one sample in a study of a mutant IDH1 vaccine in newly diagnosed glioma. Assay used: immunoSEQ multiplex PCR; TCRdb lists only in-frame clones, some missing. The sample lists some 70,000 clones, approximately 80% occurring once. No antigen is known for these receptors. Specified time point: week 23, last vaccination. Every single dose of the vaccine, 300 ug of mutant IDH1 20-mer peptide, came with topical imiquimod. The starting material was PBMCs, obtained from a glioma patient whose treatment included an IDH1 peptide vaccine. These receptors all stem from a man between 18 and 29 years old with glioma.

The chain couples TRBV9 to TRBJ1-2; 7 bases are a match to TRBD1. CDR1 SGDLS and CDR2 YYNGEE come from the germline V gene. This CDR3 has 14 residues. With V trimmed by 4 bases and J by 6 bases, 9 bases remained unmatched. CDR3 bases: TGTGCCAGCAGCTCCCTAGACAGGGTGGATGGCTACACCTTC. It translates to CASSSLDRVDGYTF.

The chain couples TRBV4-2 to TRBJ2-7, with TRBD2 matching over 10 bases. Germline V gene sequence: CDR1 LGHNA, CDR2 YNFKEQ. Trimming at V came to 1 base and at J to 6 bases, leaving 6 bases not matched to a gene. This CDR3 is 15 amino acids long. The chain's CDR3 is CASSQGLAGDGEQYF. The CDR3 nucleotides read TGTGCCAGCAGCCAAGGCCTAGCGGGAGACGGCGAGCAGTACTTC.

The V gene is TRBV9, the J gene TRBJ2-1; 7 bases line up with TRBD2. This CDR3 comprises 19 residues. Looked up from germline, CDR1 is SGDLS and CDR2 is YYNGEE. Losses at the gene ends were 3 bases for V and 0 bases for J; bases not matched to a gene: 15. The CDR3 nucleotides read TGTGCCAGCAGCGGCCGAGCGGGGTCCGGGCGTAGCTCCTACAATGAGCAGTTCTTC. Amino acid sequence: CASSGRAGSGRSSYNEQFF.